This TCR beta chain stems from a study of cytomegalovirus exposure and HLA in healthy donors. Study-level background: In an early release, HLA-typed donors contributed tens of millions of unique TCR sequences.

General study results and limits: Association of a missense DCLRE1C variant with TCR beta V- and J-gene trimming was reported in a later analysis.

For this clone: Its cognate antigen is unknown.

The V gene lost 2 bases and the J gene lost 3 bases, with 10 bases spanning the gap. The CDR3 contains 15 residues. Per germline, CDR1 SGHVS and CDR2 FNYEAQ. PCR amplification relied on 60 Vbeta primers (plus 13 Jbeta primers). Generated by immunoSEQ multiplex PCR, the TCRdb table keeps only in-frame clones and is missing some. The repertoire has 100,000 to 150,000 clones, just under 90% of them found once; the top ten carry more than 4%. Sequences were obtained from PBMCs. The clonotype originates from a woman in her 30s in good health and CMV-seronegative. The J gene is TRBJ2-2, the V gene TRBV7-6; D is undetermined. The CDR3 nucleotides read TGTGCCAGCAGCTTATCCGTAATAGACACCGGGGAGCTGTTTTTT. It encodes CASSLSVIDTGELFF.